The 27 T cell receptor beta chains below all came from one sample that was sequenced in a study of T cell clonality in common variable immunodeficiency. Profiling relied on immunoSEQ multiplex PCR, and the TCRdb table lists in-frame clones only, not all of them. Captured here are tens of thousands of clones, none seen once; the top ten comprise 2.8%. Sample: peripheral blood mononuclear cells. The source is a person aged 18 to 70 in good health.

Ten or more counts support this clone. The read finishes 3 residues shy of the CDR3 end, and the germline J gene is used to complete it. This chain uses TRBV12-3 or TRBV12-4 with TRBJ1-6; tentatively, D is TRBD1 (5 bases). The length of the CDR3 is 11 residues. CDR3 residues: CASSPRGPLHF. CDR3 DNA, as far as it was read: TGTGCCAGCAGCCCTCGGGGGCCC.

This clone occurred many times. Sequencing ends 3 residues short of the CDR3 end; the germline J gene provides the rest. The chain employs TRBV7-9 and TRBJ1-2; the match to TRBD1 covers 8 bases. The germline V gene encodes CDR1 SEHNR and CDR2 FQNEAQ (reference sequence). Trimming removed 5 bases from V and 3 bases from J; junction bases left unmatched: 5. The CDR3 runs to 14 residues. The CDR3 is CASSAGQDDYGYTF. The sequenced part of the CDR3 DNA is TGTGCCAGCAGCGCGGGACAGGACGACTATGGC. The entire variable domain, with the rest obtained from reference TRBV7-9 and TRBJ1-2, is as follows: DTGVSQNPRHKITKRGQNVTFRCDPISEHNRLYWYRQTLGQGPEFLTYFQNEAQLEKSRLLSDRFSAERPKGSFSTLEIQRTEQGDSAMYLCASSAGQDDYGYTFGSGTRLTVV.

This clone was found many times. The observed sequence ends 3 residues before the CDR3 terminus, with the missing tail filled in from the germline J gene. The V call is TRBV5-6, the J call TRBJ2-5; TRBD2 aligns across 8 bases. CDR1 is SGHDT and CDR2 is YYEEEE in the germline V gene. V was clipped by 4 bases and J by 5 bases; unmatched bases: 1. This CDR3 has 12 residues. CDR3 DNA, as far as it was read: TGTGCCAGCAGCCGGACTAGCGAGACC. Protein product: CASSRTSET. The full-length CDR3 reads as CASSRTSETQYF.

This clone was observed at least ten times. The read halts 3 residues ahead of the CDR3 end, with the missing end drawn from the germline J gene. The chain employs TRBV5-1 and TRBJ2-7, with TRBD1 as a possible D gene (5 bases). The CDR3 has 15 residues. Germline V gene sequence: CDR1 SGHRS, CDR2 YFSETQ. V lost 2 bases to trimming and J lost 3 bases, with 15 bases between them. The sequenced part of the CDR3 DNA is TGCGCCAGCAGCTTCTTGGGGTCAGGGAACTACGAG. Translation gives CASSFLGSGNYE. The entire CDR3 sequence reads CASSFLGSGNYEQYF.

This clone was detected many times. The CDR3 is cut off 3 residues early in the read; its end comes from the germline J gene. The chain recombines TRBV2 with TRBJ2-2; a possible D gene is TRBD2 (6 bases). This CDR3 comprises 13 residues. V lost 8 bases and J lost 4, with 11 bases in between. Germline V gives CDR1 SNHLY, CDR2 FYNNEI. The CDR3 DNA, read in part, is TGTGCCAGCGGGACTTTCTCCACCGGGGAG. Its translation is CASGTFSTGE. The CDR3 in its entirety is CASGTFSTGELFF. Filled out from reference TRBV2 and TRBJ2-2, the complete variable domain reads EPEVTQTPSHQVTQMGQEVILRCVPISNHLYFYWYRQILGQKVEFLVSFYNNEISEKSEIFDDQFSVERPDGSNFTLKIRSTKLEDSAMYFCASGTFSTGELFFGEGSRLTVL.

Points on this clone: Relative to the germline gene, one junction end is altered; a read error may explain this. The CDR3 goes on 3 residues after the read ends, and that part is filled in from the germline J gene. Other DNA sequences in the sample encode the same CDR3. The rearrangement uses TRBV2 and TRBJ1-3; D might be TRBD1 (6 bases). Germline V gene lookup returns CDR1 SNHLY and CDR2 FYNNEI. The CDR3 has 15 residues. The covered CDR3 bases are TGTGCCAGCAGACAGGGAACGAGCTCTGGAAACACT. The encoded protein is CASRQGTSSGNT. The complete CDR3 reads CASRQGTSSGNTIYF. Drawing the rest from reference TRBV2 and TRBJ1-3, the complete variable domain is EPEVTQTPSHQVTQMGQEVILRCVPISNHLYFYWYRQILGQKVEFLVSFYNNEISEKSEIFDDQFSVERPDGSNFTLKIRSTKLEDSAMYFCASRQGTSSGNTIYFGEGSWLTVV.

This clone was detected ten times or more. The read ends 3 residues before the CDR3 terminus; that terminus is restored from the germline J gene. The genes are TRBV3-1 (or the pseudogene TRBV3-2) and TRBJ2-3; D is uncertain. CDR3 length: 16 amino acids. The V and J ends lost 0 bases and 0 bases respectively, with 10 bases between them. Germline assignment: CDR1 LGHDT and CDR2 YNNKEL (reference sequence). CDR3 DNA, as far as it was read: TGTGCCAGCAGCCAAGAGCGGTCGGCTAGCACAGATACG. It is translated as CASSQERSASTDT. The whole CDR3 region reads CASSQERSASTDTQYF.

A few counts support this clone. The missing CDR3 end, 3 residues past where the read stops, is filled in from the germline J gene. V is TRBV5-8 and J is TRBJ1-3, with D hard to call. From germline, CDR1 is SGHTS and CDR2 YDEGEE. This CDR3 has 13 residues. V was trimmed by 2 bases and J by 0 bases, leaving 3 bases between them. The CDR3 is CASSFRSGNTIYF. CDR3 DNA, as far as it was read: TGTGCCAGCAGCTTTCGCTCTGGAAACACC.

This clone occurred many times. The read falls 3 residues short of the CDR3 end, and the missing part is taken from the germline J gene. The chain links TRBV7-9 to TRBJ1-5, with D unresolved. Germline CDR1 is SEHNR and CDR2 is FQNEAQ (reference sequence). This CDR3 is built from 12 residues. V shed 5 bases and J shed 0 bases, with 2 bases lying between them. The sequenced CDR3 bases are TGTGCCAGCAGCCGTAGCAATCAGCCC. Translated: CASSRSNQP. The entire CDR3 protein reads CASSRSNQPQHF.

There are many counts of this clone. The read comes to an end 3 residues before the CDR3 does, leaving the germline J gene to fill in the end. The chain combines TRBV20-1 with TRBJ2-5; 8 bases fit TRBD1. V was pared by 0 bases and J by 5 bases, with 8 bases of the junction left unmatched. This CDR3 spans 15 amino acids. CDR1 is DFQATT and CDR2 is SNEGSKA in the germline V gene (reference sequence). Incomplete CDR3 DNA: TGCAGTGCTAGAGATCTGGACAGGGTCACGGAGACC. This translates into CSARDLDRVTET. The full CDR3 sequence reads CSARDLDRVTETQYF.

This clone occurred many times. The read stops 3 residues short of the end of the CDR3; the missing end is completed from the germline J gene. The chain couples TRBV19 to TRBJ2-5; 12 bases fit TRBD2. Germline assignment: CDR1 LNHDA and CDR2 SQIVND (reference sequence). The trim removed 10 bases at V and 5 bases at J, leaving 23 bases unmatched. This CDR3 spans 19 amino acids. The CDR3 sequence is CATSVSGLAGGFEKETQYF. CDR3 bases read: TGTGCCACCTCAGTGTCTGGGCTAGCGGGAGGGTTTGAGAAGGAGACC.

In its sample, this clone was seen many times. The CDR3 end lies 3 residues beyond the end of the read and is filled in from the germline J gene. This chain uses TRBV11-2 with TRBJ2-3; 8 positions agree with TRBD1. The length of the CDR3 is 14 residues. V shed 7 bases, J shed 3 bases, and the junction held 6 bases outside the gene matches. Per germline, CDR1 SGHAT and CDR2 FQNNGV. The part of the CDR3 DNA that was read is TGTGCCAGCAACCAACAGGGGGGAACAGATACG. This codes for CASNQQGGTDT. The complete CDR3 reads CASNQQGGTDTQYF.

About this clone: The CDR3 end falls 3 residues outside the read, so it is completed with the germline J gene. The chain recombines TRBV19 with TRBJ2-7; TRBD2 agrees at 10 bases. The CDR3 is made up of 14 amino acids. Germline CDR1 is LNHDA and CDR2 is SQIVND (reference sequence). V was clipped by 6 bases and J by 5 bases; unmatched bases: 7. The CDR3 loop reads CASRGLAGAHEQYF. Incomplete CDR3 DNA: TGTGCCAGTAGGGGCCTAGCGGGGGCCCACGAG.

This clone appeared many times. The read stops 3 residues short of the end of the CDR3; the missing end is completed from the germline J gene. V usage is TRBV12-3 or TRBV12-4 and J usage is TRBJ1-1; the D gene is possibly TRBD1 (5 bases). The CDR3 sequence is 14 residues long. The V end was cut by 3 bases, the J end by 4 bases, with 12 bases between. The sequenced CDR3 bases are TGTGCCAGCAGTTTTAAGGGGCCTAGCACTGAA. Translated: CASSFKGPSTE. In full, the CDR3 reads CASSFKGPSTEAFF.

On this clone itself: The read ends 3 residues early relative to the CDR3; the germline J gene fills the gap. V is TRBV20-1 and J is TRBJ2-7; D uncertain. The CDR3 is 12 residues long. Germline values: CDR1 DFQATT, CDR2 SNEGSKA (reference sequence). V was shortened by 2 bases and J by 6 bases, with 11 bases between the two germline ends. CDR3 amino acids: CSARKQNPEQYF. CDR3 bases read: TGCAGTGCTAGAAAACAGAACCCCGAG.

The table lists this clone with a few counts. The sequence runs out 3 residues before the end of the CDR3; the remainder is reconstructed from the germline J gene. V and J are TRBV5-1 and TRBJ1-2; 8 nucleotides align to TRBD1. The CDR3 runs to 13 residues. The germline V gene has CDR1 SGHRS and CDR2 YFSETQ. V trimming: 6 bases; J trimming: 5 bases; junction bases outside the gene matches: 6. CDR3 region: CASKGQGEYGYTF. The DNA read from the CDR3 is TGCGCCAGCAAAGGACAGGGAGAGTATGGC.

This clone has a count of ten or more. The read ends 3 residues before the CDR3 terminus; that terminus is restored from the germline J gene. The chain links TRBV29-1 to TRBJ1-5; 8 bases agree with TRBD1. This CDR3 has 13 residues. Per the germline V gene, CDR1 is SQVTM and CDR2 is ANQGSEA. After removal of 4 bases from V and 5 bases from J, the junction contained 4 bases not matched to a gene. This chain's CDR3 is CSVGQGLDQPQHF. Incomplete CDR3 DNA: TGCAGCGTTGGACAGGGGCTCGATCAGCCC.

This clone appeared many times. The CDR3 is CASSMDMMNYGYTF. The part of the CDR3 DNA that was read is TGTGCCAGTAGTATGGACATGATGAACTATGGC. This chain connects TRBV19 to TRBJ1-2, with D perhaps matching TRBD1 (5 bases). The DNA ends 3 residues before the CDR3 does, and the rest of the CDR3 is filled in from the germline J gene. Trimming took 3 bases from V and 2 from J, leaving 10 bases between them. The CDR3 runs to 14 residues. In germline, CDR1 is LNHDA, CDR2 SQIVND (reference sequence).

The table lists this clone with many counts. Read data end 3 residues before the CDR3 end; the end is taken from the germline J gene. This sequence joins TRBV30 and TRBJ1-6; D is unresolved. V lost 1 base to trimming and J lost 0 bases, with 10 bases between them. In germline, CDR1 is GTSNPN, CDR2 SVGIG (reference sequence). This CDR3 spans 16 amino acids. The part of the CDR3 DNA that was read is TGTGCCTGGAGTGGACTGGTTAGCTCCTATAATTCACCC. Its translation is CAWSGLVSSYNSP. The whole CDR3 is CAWSGLVSSYNSPLHF.

In its sample, this clone was seen many times. The sequence runs out 3 residues before the end of the CDR3; the remainder is reconstructed from the germline J gene. The chain recombines TRBV18 with TRBJ2-3; the D gene is possibly TRBD2 (6 bases). Per germline, CDR1 KGHSH and CDR2 LQKENI. V dropped 4 bases and J dropped 1 base, with 9 bases sitting between them. The CDR3 covers 14 residues. CDR3: CASSLPSGTDTQYF. CDR3 DNA (partial): TGTGCCAGCTCACTCCCTAGCGGCACAGATACG.

There are many counts of this clone. One end of the junction is discordant with germline, which a read error may explain. Read sequence stops 3 residues before the CDR3 end, and the germline J gene provides the missing end. The rearrangement uses TRBV6-2 or TRBV6-3 and TRBJ1-4; TRBD1 agrees at 8 bases. The CDR3 contains 16 residues. Germline CDR1 reads MNHEY; CDR2 reads SVGEGT. Partial CDR3 DNA: TGTGCCAGCAGTAACTCAGGGGGCTGGCGGCGGGAAAAA. Translated, it gives CASSNSGGWRREK. In full, the CDR3 is CASSNSGGWRREKLFF.

This clone was observed at least ten times. Compared with germline, one end of the junction differs, possibly owing to a read error. The CDR3 end is not reached by the read, which stops 3 residues before it; the germline J gene fills it in. This chain uses TRBV19 with TRBJ1-6; 7 bases are shared with TRBD1. Germline lookup yields CDR1 LNHDA and CDR2 SQIVND (reference sequence). CDR3 length: 12 amino acids. CDR3 DNA (partial): TGTGCCAGTAGTCTAGACAGGGAGGCC. Encoded protein: CASSLDREA. The complete CDR3 reads CASSLDREALHF. The whole variable domain, remainder taken from reference TRBV19 and TRBJ1-6, is DGGITQSPKYLFRKEGQNVTLSCEQNLNHDAMYWYRQDPGQGLRLIYYSQIVNDFQKGDIAEGYSVSREKKESFPLTVTSAQKNPTAFYLCASSLDREALHFGNGTRLTVT.

This clone was recorded at least ten times. The read comes to an end 3 residues before the CDR3 does, leaving the germline J gene to fill in the end. The gene calls are TRBV19 and TRBJ2-7; TRBD2 agrees at 7 bases. The CDR3 runs 12 residues. From germline, CDR1 is LNHDA and CDR2 SQIVND (reference sequence). V dropped 7 bases and J dropped 3; count of bases not matched to a gene: 3. Incomplete CDR3 DNA: TGTGCCAGTAAGGGAGGGGTCTACGAG. Translating it yields CASKGGVYE. The complete CDR3 sequence is CASKGGVYEQYF. Full variable domain (outside the CDR3, taken from reference TRBV19 and TRBJ2-7): DGGITQSPKYLFRKEGQNVTLSCEQNLNHDAMYWYRQDPGQGLRLIYYSQIVNDFQKGDIAEGYSVSREKKESFPLTVTSAQKNPTAFYLCASKGGVYEQYFGPGTRLTVT.

This clone appeared many times. Sequencing ends 3 residues short of the CDR3 end; the germline J gene provides the rest. The chain carries TRBV10-3 and TRBJ2-3; 14 bases line up with TRBD2. Germline CDR1 and CDR2: ENHRY and SYGVKD. CDR3 length: 17 amino acids. Trimming at V came to 5 bases and at J to 6 bases, leaving 10 bases not matched to a gene. CDR3 protein: CAISPGLAGDARDTQYF. CDR3 bases read: TGTGCCATCAGTCCGGGACTAGCGGGGGACGCGCGGGATACG.

This clone was seen many times. CDR3 DNA (partial): TGTGCCAGCAGCCCGATAGCGGGGGGTAGTTATGAG. This sequence encodes CASSPIAGGSYE. The whole CDR3 sequence is CASSPIAGGSYEQFF. V is TRBV7-9 and J is TRBJ2-1, with 10 nucleotides matching TRBD2. The CDR3 end falls 3 residues outside the read, so it is completed with the germline J gene. The ends lost 5 bases at V and 8 bases at J; junction bases unmatched: 9. Germline V CDR1 and CDR2: SEHNR, FQNEAQ (reference sequence). The CDR3 runs to 15 residues. Together with reference TRBV7-9 and TRBJ2-1, the CDR3 gives the full variable domain: DTGVSQNPRHKITKRGQNVTFRCDPISEHNRLYWYRQTLGQGPEFLTYFQNEAQLEKSRLLSDRFSAERPKGSFSTLEIQRTEQGDSAMYLCASSPIAGGSYEQFFGPGTRLTVL.

This clone was observed many times. The DNA ends 3 residues before the CDR3 does, and the rest of the CDR3 is filled in from the germline J gene. This chain uses TRBV6-1 with TRBJ2-5; 9 bases line up with TRBD1. CDR1 is MNHNS, CDR2 SASEGT, per germline. The CDR3 runs to 15 residues. J lost 4 bases, V lost 4 bases, and 7 bases had no gene match. CDR3 protein: CASSGRTGAIETQYF. The part of the CDR3 DNA that was read is TGTGCCAGCAGTGGGCGGACAGGGGCTATAGAGACC.

This clone has a count of ten or more. The CDR3 extends 3 residues past the end of the read, so its final part is completed from the germline J gene. The chain is built from TRBV20-1 and TRBJ1-5, with TRBD1 matching over 7 bases. The CDR3 runs to 13 residues. V lost 5 bases to trimming and J lost 3 bases; unmatched junction nucleotides: 4. CDR1 is DFQATT and CDR2 is SNEGSKA in the germline V gene (reference sequence). Incomplete CDR3 DNA: TGCAGTGCTGGTACAGGGGTCAATCAGCCC. This sequence encodes CSAGTGVNQP. The entire CDR3 is CSAGTGVNQPQHF.